The 30 T cell receptor beta chains given below trace back to one sample, sequenced in a study of Ad26.COV2.S vaccination and SARS-CoV-2 variants. The treatment here: about 20 received Ad26.COV2.S at low or high dose, single or two shots; 5 received placebo; per-sample allocation not given. Collection of the samples took place on day 63 after the first injection of vaccine or placebo. Only in-frame clones appear in the TCRdb table, and some are missing; sequencing was by immunoSEQ multiplex PCR. The sample yields about 480,000 clones, around nine tenths seen once. The material was peripheral blood, obtained in a trial of Ad26.COV2.S vaccine versus placebo. These receptors were obtained from a person aged 18-60 years who received the Ad26.COV2.S COVID-19 vaccine or a placebo.

This rearrangement joins TRBV18 to TRBJ2-7, with D hard to call. This CDR3 is 12 amino acids long. Germline V gene sequence: CDR1 KGHSH, CDR2 LQKENI. V lost 8 bases and J 0 bases, leaving 8 bases between the germline ends. In DNA, the CDR3 is TGTGCCAGCGCCTCAAACTCCTACGAGCAGTACTTC. Translation: CASASNSYEQYF.

The J gene is TRBJ1-2, the V gene TRBV24-1; D perhaps matches TRBD1 (6 bases). With 4 bases removed from V and 2 bases from J, the gap between germline ends came to 10 bases. Germline V gene data show CDR1 as KGHDR and CDR2 as SFDVKD. This CDR3 has 14 residues. For the CDR3, the DNA is TGTGCCACCAGTGAGGGGGCGACCAACTATGGCTACACCTTC. It translates to CATSEGATNYGYTF.

V gene TRBV6-2 or TRBV6-3 combines with J gene TRBJ2-7; D is ambiguous. CDR1 is MNHEY and CDR2 is SVGEGT in the germline V gene. The CDR3 contains 16 residues. V lost 4 bases, J lost 4 bases, and 20 bases lay in between. The CDR3 nucleotides are TGTGCCAGCAGTTCCGCACCCGTCGCTTCGGTTTACGAGCAGTACTTC. It is translated as CASSSAPVASVYEQYF.

The V call is TRBV11-3, the J call TRBJ1-1; D is ambiguous. This CDR3 spans 14 amino acids. V shed 5 bases and J shed 0 bases, with 10 bases lying between them. Germline CDR1 SGHNT, CDR2 YENEEA. CDR3 loop: CASSPGGLNTEAFF. The CDR3 nucleotides are TGTGCCAGCAGCCCAGGCGGGCTGAACACTGAAGCTTTCTTT.

This sequence joins TRBV25-1 and TRBJ2-1; the match to TRBD2 covers 7 bases. The CDR3 is made up of 15 amino acids. V lost 4 bases to trimming and J lost 4 bases; unmatched junction nucleotides: 7. In germline, CDR1 is MGHDK, CDR2 SYGVNS. CDR3 coding DNA: TGTGCCAGCAGTGCTAGCGGAGGGGCATACAATGAGCAGTTCTTC. This translates into CASSASGGAYNEQFF.

V usage is TRBV9 and J usage is TRBJ1-5; maybe TRBD1 (5 bases). The CDR3 consists of 18 residues. Germline V gene data show CDR1 as SGDLS and CDR2 as YYNGEE. The V end was cut by 4 bases, the J end by 1 base, with 21 bases between. CDR3 coding DNA: TGTGCCAGCAGCCGACAGAAGCCCCCTTTTTGGAGCAATCAGCCCCAGCATTTT. It yields the protein CASSRQKPPFWSNQPQHF.

The V gene is TRBV28, the J gene TRBJ2-2; 7 nucleotides align to TRBD2. CDR3 length: 15 residues. The trim removed 5 bases at V and 6 bases at J, leaving 9 bases unmatched. Per germline, CDR1 MDHEN and CDR2 SYDVKM. In DNA form, the CDR3 reads TGTGCCAGCAGTCCCCCTCGCGGGAGTCCCGGGGAGCTGTTTTTT. Translating gives CASSPPRGSPGELFF.

The chain combines TRBV6-5 with TRBJ2-1; TRBD2 is a possible D gene (7 bases). V lost 2 bases to trimming and J lost 5 bases, with 10 bases between them. The CDR3 sequence is 14 residues long. The germline gives CDR1 MNHEY, CDR2 SVGAGI. This chain's CDR3 is CASSYGGANNEQFF. The CDR3 nucleotides read TGTGCCAGCAGTTACGGGGGGGCAAACAATGAGCAGTTCTTC.

The chain uses TRBV19 and TRBJ1-5, with 10 bases aligning to TRBD1. CDR3 length: 15 amino acids. Germline trimming cut 9 bases from V and 3 bases from J; bases unmatched to any gene: 8. From germline, CDR1 is LNHDA and CDR2 SQIVND (reference sequence). The CDR3 region is CASESGQGTNQPQHF. The CDR3 DNA follows: TGTGCCAGCGAATCGGGACAGGGGACCAATCAGCCCCAGCATTTT.

The gene calls are TRBV28 and TRBJ1-1; 7 nucleotides line up with TRBD1. The CDR3 loop spans 15 amino acids. The V segment lost 7 bases and the J segment 0 bases; nucleotides outside the gene matches: 8. Germline V gene lookup returns CDR1 MDHEN and CDR2 SYDVKM. The DNA for the CDR3 is TGTGCCAGCACAGACGTGACAGGGTTGAACACTGAAGCTTTCTTT. It is translated as CASTDVTGLNTEAFF.

This chain links TRBV15 with TRBJ2-7; TRBD2 matches at 9 bases. CDR1 LNHNV and CDR2 YYDKDF come from the germline V gene (reference sequence). J lost 2 bases, V lost 3 bases, and 5 bases had no gene match. The CDR3 has 15 amino acids. CDR3 sequence: CATSSLAGATYEQYF. CDR3 sequence (DNA): TGTGCCACCAGCAGTTTAGCGGGAGCCACCTACGAGCAGTACTTC.

The CDR3 loop reads CASSPTPPYSNQPQHF. DNA of the CDR3: TGTGCCAGCAGTCCTACACCGCCCTATAGCAATCAGCCCCAGCATTTT. The genes are TRBV2 and TRBJ1-5, with D unresolved. Looked up from germline, CDR1 is SNHLY and CDR2 is FYNNEI. The CDR3 loop spans 16 amino acids. V gave up 5 bases and J gave up 0 bases, with 14 bases separating them.

The chain carries TRBV4-1 and TRBJ2-7; perhaps D is TRBD1 or TRBD2 (7 bases each). The CDR3 has 15 amino acids. Looked up from germline, CDR1 is MGHRA and CDR2 is YSYEKL. V dropped 1 base and J dropped 1 base, with 11 bases sitting between them. CDR3 DNA: TGCGCCAGCAGCCAAGGGGAGGGGGCGTCCTACGAGCAGTACTTC. Translating it yields CASSQGEGASYEQYF.

CDR3 sequence (DNA): TGTGCCAGCAGCTTAGAGGTAGCGGCCTCCTACAATGAGCAGTTCTTC. The encoded protein is CASSLEVAASYNEQFF. The rearrangement joins TRBV7-6 to TRBJ2-1; a possible D gene is TRBD2 (6 bases). This CDR3 has 16 residues. Germline V gene lookup returns CDR1 SGHVS and CDR2 FNYEAQ. V was cut by 1 base and J by 0 bases, with 10 bases left in between.

The chain joins TRBV30 to TRBJ1-1; D is ambiguous. Germline V gene lookup returns CDR1 GTSNPN and CDR2 SVGIG (reference sequence). V lost 2 bases and J 1 base, leaving 14 bases between the germline ends. The CDR3 contains 15 residues. The CDR3 DNA is TGTGCCTGGAGTCCACCGGGCAGTCCGAACACTGAAGCTTTCTTT. This codes for CAWSPPGSPNTEAFF.

The chain joins TRBV6-5 to TRBJ2-7; 11 bases agree with TRBD2. This CDR3 contains 15 residues. After removal of 7 bases from V and 7 bases from J, the junction contained 12 bases not matched to a gene. Germline values: CDR1 MNHEY, CDR2 SVGAGI. The CDR3 region is CASTTGTSGKEEQYF. The CDR3 nucleotides read TGTGCCAGCACTACTGGGACTAGCGGAAAGGAAGAGCAGTACTTC.

This chain joins TRBV27 and TRBJ1-5; D is unresolved. This CDR3 region has 15 residues. CDR1 and CDR2 (germline): MNHEY, SMNVEV (reference sequence). V lost 5 bases and J 4 bases, leaving 15 bases between the germline ends. The DNA for the CDR3 is TGTGCCAGCAGTCCCAGCCCCCAGTATAATCAGCCCCAGCATTTT. This gives the protein CASSPSPQYNQPQHF.

This clone has ten or more counts. V and J are TRBV2 and TRBJ1-4, with no clear D. From germline, CDR1 is SNHLY and CDR2 FYNNEI. Trimming removed 5 bases at V and 3 bases at J, with 10 bases between. This CDR3 region has 14 residues. The CDR3 spells CASSWNWANEKLFF. Written as DNA, the CDR3 is TGTGCCAGCAGTTGGAACTGGGCTAATGAAAAACTGTTTTTT.

The CDR3 spells CAWNWYYGYTF. The CDR3 DNA reads as TGTGCCTGGAACTGGTACTATGGCTACACCTTC. The chain recombines TRBV30 with TRBJ1-2; D gene uncertain. Trimming cost V 4 bases and J 3 bases, with 6 bases left between them. The germline gives CDR1 GTSNPN, CDR2 SVGIG (reference sequence). CDR3 length: 11 residues. Full variable domain (remainder filled in from reference TRBV30 and TRBJ1-2): SQTIHQWPATLVQPVGSPLSLECTVEGTSNPNLYWYRQAAGRGLQLLFYSVGIGQISSEVPQNLSASRPQDRQFILSSKKLLLSDSGFYLCAWNWYYGYTFGSGTRLTVV.

The rearrangement joins TRBV30 to TRBJ1-6, with no clear D. The CDR3 is 13 amino acids. The V gene's germline CDR1 is GTSNPN and CDR2 SVGIG (reference sequence). Trimming took off 2 bases at V and 7 bases at J, with 9 bases between the two ends. DNA for the CDR3: TGTGCCTGGAGTTCAGGTTACAATTCACCCCTCCACTTT. Residues: CAWSSGYNSPLHF.

This clone appeared once. The chain joins TRBV2 to TRBJ2-7; D gene uncertain. Per the germline V gene, CDR1 is SNHLY and CDR2 is FYNNEI. Trimming removed 4 bases from V and 7 bases from J, with 8 bases in between. The CDR3 is 11 residues long. The CDR3: CASSVRDEQYF. CDR3 DNA sequence: TGTGCCAGCAGTGTCCGTGATGAGCAGTACTTC.

This clone was counted once. V gene TRBV15 combines with J gene TRBJ1-3; D is unclear. Trimming shortened V by 1 base and J by 4 bases, and 11 bases separated the two germline ends. The germline gives CDR1 LNHNV, CDR2 YYDKDF (reference sequence). The CDR3 extends over 15 amino acids. In DNA form, the CDR3 reads TGTGCCACCAGCAGAGGAGTTTCGGTCGGAAACACCATATATTTT. It translates to CATSRGVSVGNTIYF. The full variable domain, with the rest looked up from reference TRBV15 and TRBJ1-3, is DAMVIQNPRYQVTQFGKPVTLSCSQTLNHNVMYWYQQKSSQAPKLLFHYYDKDFNNEADTPDNFQSRRPNTSFCFLDIRSPGLGDTAMYLCATSRGVSVGNTIYFGEGSWLTVV.

The rearrangement links TRBV14 to TRBJ2-1; 10 bases map to TRBD2. Trimming took 7 bases from V and 2 from J; bases not matched to a gene: 11. The CDR3 contains 17 residues. Looked up from germline, CDR1 is SGHDN and CDR2 is FVKESK. The CDR3 here is CASTKGPSGSPYNEQFF. The CDR3 DNA reads as TGTGCCAGCACCAAAGGCCCTAGCGGGAGTCCCTACAATGAGCAGTTCTTC.

V is TRBV5-1 and J is TRBJ2-3; the D is unclear. CDR1 SGHRS and CDR2 YFSETQ come from the germline V gene. The CDR3 extends over 14 amino acids. Trimming pared 7 bases from V and 5 bases from J, leaving 17 bases between. CDR3 loop: CASRDQKSLDTQYF. As DNA, the CDR3 is TGCGCCAGCCGAGATCAGAAGTCGTTAGATACGCAGTATTTT.

The chain joins TRBV7-2 to TRBJ1-1; maybe TRBD1 (5 bases). With 11 bases removed from V and 1 base from J, the gap between germline ends came to 14 bases. This CDR3 has 13 amino acids. The V gene's germline CDR1 is SGHTA and CDR2 FQGNSA. In DNA form, the CDR3 reads TGTGCCGAACGTCGGGGGACGAACACTGAAGCTTTCTTT. Protein product: CAERRGTNTEAFF.

The V gene is TRBV10-3, the J gene TRBJ2-1; D tentatively fits TRBD1 or TRBD2 (6 bases each). V was trimmed by 2 bases and J by 7 bases, leaving 15 bases between them. The CDR3 is 15 residues long. Germline V gives CDR1 ENHRY, CDR2 SYGVKD. CDR3 bases: TGTGCCATCAGTGAGCTAGCAGGAGGGGGAAATGAGCAGTTCTTC. Translation gives CAISELAGGGNEQFF.

The chain couples TRBV14 to TRBJ2-5, with 7 bases that match TRBD2. Germline CDR1 is SGHDN and CDR2 is FVKESK. CDR3 size: 18 residues. V lost 4 bases and J lost 0; bases outside the gene matches: 14. The CDR3, as DNA: TGTGCCAGCAGCCCAAAGGCGAGCGGGACGATCTACCAAGAGACCCAGTACTTC. Its translation is CASSPKASGTIYQETQYF.

About this clone itself: Other DNA sequences in this sample translate to the same CDR3. This sequence joins TRBV15 and TRBJ2-7; 7 positions match TRBD2. The germline gives CDR1 LNHNV, CDR2 YYDKDF (reference sequence). CDR3 size: 14 residues. V lost 1 base to trimming and J lost 2 bases; unmatched junction nucleotides: 2. Written as DNA, the CDR3 is TGTGCCACCAGCAGAGGCGGGAGTACCTACGAGCAGTACTTC. Translating it yields CATSRGGSTYEQYF.

V is TRBV6-2 or TRBV6-3 and J is TRBJ1-5; D unclear. Germline V gene sequence: CDR1 MNHEY, CDR2 SVGEGT. V lost 0 bases and J 1 base, leaving 13 bases between the germline ends. The CDR3 has 17 amino acids. CDR3 bases: TGTGCCAGCAGTTACTCACGAGGAAGCGGGAGCAATCAGCCCCAGCATTTT. This encodes CASSYSRGSGSNQPQHF.

The CDR3 bases are TGTGCCAGCAGCCCTGCGGAAGCGGTTTACTACAATGAGCAGTTCTTC. This gives the protein CASSPAEAVYYNEQFF. The chain is built from TRBV4-2 and TRBJ2-1; a weak D match, TRBD2 (5 bases). CDR1 LGHNA and CDR2 YNFKEQ come from the germline V gene. V was shortened by 4 bases and J by 3 bases, with 16 bases between the two germline ends. This CDR3 has 16 residues.